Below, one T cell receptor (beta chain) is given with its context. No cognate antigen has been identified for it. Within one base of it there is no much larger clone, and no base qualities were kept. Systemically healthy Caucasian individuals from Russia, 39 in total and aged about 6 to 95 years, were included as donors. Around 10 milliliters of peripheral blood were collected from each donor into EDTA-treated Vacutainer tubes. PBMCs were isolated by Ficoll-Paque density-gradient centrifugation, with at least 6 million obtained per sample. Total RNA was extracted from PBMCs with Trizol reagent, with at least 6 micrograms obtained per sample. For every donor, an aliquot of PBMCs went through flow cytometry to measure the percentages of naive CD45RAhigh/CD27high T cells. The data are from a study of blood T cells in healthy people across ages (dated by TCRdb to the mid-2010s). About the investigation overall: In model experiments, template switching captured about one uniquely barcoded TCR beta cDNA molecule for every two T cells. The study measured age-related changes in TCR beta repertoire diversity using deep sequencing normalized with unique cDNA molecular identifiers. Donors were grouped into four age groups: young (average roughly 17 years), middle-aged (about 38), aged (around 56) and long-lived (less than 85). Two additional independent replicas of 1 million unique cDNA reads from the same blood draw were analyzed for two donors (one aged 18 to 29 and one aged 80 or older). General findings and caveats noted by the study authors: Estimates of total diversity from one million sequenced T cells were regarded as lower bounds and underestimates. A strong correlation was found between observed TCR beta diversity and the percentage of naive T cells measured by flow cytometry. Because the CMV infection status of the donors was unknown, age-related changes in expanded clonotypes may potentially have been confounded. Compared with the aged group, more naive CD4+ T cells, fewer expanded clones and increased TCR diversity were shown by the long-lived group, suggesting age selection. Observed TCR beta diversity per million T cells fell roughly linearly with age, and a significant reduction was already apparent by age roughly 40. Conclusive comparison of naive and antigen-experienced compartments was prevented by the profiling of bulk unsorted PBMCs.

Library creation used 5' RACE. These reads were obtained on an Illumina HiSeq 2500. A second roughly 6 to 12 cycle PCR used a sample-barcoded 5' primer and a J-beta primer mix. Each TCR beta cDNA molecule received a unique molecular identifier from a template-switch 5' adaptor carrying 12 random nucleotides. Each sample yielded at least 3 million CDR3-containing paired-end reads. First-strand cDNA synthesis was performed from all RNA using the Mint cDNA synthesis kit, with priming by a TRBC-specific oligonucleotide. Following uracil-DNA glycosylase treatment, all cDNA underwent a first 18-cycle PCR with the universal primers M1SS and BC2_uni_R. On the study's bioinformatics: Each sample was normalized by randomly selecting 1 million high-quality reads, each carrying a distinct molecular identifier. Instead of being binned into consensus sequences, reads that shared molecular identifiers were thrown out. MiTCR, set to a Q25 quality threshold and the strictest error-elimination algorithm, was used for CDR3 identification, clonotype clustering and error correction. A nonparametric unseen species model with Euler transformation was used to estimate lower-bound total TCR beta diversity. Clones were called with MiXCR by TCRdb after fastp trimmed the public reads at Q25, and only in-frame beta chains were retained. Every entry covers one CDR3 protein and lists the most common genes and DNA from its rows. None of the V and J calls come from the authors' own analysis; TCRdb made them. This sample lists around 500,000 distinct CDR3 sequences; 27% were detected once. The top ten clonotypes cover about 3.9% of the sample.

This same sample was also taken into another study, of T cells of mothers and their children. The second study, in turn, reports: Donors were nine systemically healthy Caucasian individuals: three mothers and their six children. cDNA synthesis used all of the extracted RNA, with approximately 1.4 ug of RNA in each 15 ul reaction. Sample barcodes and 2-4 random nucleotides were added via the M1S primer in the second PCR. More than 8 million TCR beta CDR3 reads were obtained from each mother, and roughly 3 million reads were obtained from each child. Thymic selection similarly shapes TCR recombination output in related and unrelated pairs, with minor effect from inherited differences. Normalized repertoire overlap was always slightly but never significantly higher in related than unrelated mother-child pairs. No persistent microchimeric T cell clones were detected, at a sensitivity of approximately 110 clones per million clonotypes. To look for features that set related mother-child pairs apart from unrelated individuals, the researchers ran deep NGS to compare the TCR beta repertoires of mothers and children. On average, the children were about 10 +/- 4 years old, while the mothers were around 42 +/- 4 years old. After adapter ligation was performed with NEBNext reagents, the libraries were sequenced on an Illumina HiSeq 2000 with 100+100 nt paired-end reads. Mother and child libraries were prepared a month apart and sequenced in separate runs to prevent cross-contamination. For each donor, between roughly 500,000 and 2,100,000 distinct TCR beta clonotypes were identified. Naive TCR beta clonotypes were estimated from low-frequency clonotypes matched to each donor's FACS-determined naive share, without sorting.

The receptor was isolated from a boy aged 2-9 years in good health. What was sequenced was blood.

CDR3 reads: CSVEEGREQYF. At the DNA level, the sequence is TGCAGCGTTGAAGAAGGACGGGAGCAGTACTTC. The chain links TRBV29-1 with TRBJ2-7, with the D gene too uncertain to name. The CDR3 holds 11 amino acids from the cysteine to the phenylalanine. Only the CDR3 part of the read is kept: 33 bases, read in frame from the first base. CDR1 and CDR2 are drawn from the germline V gene: SQVTM, ANQGSEA. The junction shows trimming of 0 bases on V and 7 bases on J, plus 7 bases between the germline ends.